This T cell receptor beta chain was documented in a study of OX40 agonist ivuxolimab in advanced cancers. Looking at the study overall: Hepatocellular carcinoma, melanoma, renal cell or head and neck cancer was diagnosed in the dose-escalation patients. Study outcomes and limitations: At doses 0.1 to 3.0 mg/kg, CD4+ and CD8+ clones expanded.

Regarding this clone: Its specificity is unknown.

The CDR3 contains 15 residues. Trimming cost V 3 bases and J 1 base, with 13 bases left between them. The germline V gene has CDR1 SGHTA and CDR2 FQGNSA. Assay: immunoSEQ multiplex PCR; the TCRdb copy retains only in-frame clones and omits some. Here the sample spans about 35,000 clones, under 85% being singletons. This clonotype was sampled from an adult with an advanced solid tumor such as melanoma, head and neck, liver or kidney cancer. The sequencing here drew on CD4+ or CD8+ T cells sorted from blood, taken in a trial of the OX40 agonist ivuxolimab. The chain is built from TRBV7-2 and TRBJ2-7; TRBD2 might be the D (6 bases). CDR3 sequence: CASSFDGRGSYEQYF. The CDR3 nucleotides read TGTGCCAGCAGCTTCGACGGGAGAGGGTCCTACGAGCAGTACTTC.